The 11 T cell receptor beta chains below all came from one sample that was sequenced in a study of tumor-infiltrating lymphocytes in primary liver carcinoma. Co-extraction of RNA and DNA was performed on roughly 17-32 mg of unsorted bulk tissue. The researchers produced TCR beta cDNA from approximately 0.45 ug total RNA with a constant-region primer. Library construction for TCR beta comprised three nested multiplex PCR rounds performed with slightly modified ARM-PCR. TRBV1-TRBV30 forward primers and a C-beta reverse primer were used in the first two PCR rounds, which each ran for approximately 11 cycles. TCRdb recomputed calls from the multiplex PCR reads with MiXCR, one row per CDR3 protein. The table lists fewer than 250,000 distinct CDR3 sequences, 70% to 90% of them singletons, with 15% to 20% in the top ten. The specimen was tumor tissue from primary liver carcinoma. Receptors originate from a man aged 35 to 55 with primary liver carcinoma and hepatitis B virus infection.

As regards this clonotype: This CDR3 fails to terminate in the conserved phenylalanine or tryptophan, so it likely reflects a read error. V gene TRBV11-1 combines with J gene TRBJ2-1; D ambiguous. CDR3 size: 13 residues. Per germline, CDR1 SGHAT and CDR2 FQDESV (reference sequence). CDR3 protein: CASSVGLNNEQFY. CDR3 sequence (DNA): TGTGCCAGCAGCGTTGGGCTGAACAATGAACAGTTCTAC.

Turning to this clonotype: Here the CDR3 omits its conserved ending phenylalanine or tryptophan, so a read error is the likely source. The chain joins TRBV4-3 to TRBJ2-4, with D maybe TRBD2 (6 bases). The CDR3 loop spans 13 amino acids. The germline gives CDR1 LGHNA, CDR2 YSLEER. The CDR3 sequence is CTSSQEEGSIQYL. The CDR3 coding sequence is TGCACCAGCAGCCAAGAGGAGGGCAGTATTCAGTACCTC.

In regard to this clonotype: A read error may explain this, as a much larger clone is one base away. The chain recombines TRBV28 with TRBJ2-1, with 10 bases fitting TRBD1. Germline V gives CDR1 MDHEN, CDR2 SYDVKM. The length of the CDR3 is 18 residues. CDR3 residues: CVSSDYGPGTGAYNEQFF. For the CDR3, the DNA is TGTGTCAGCAGTGACTACGGACCCGGGACAGGGGCCTACAATGAGCAGTTCTTC. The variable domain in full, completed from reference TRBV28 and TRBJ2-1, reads DVKVTQSSRYLVKRTGEKVFLECVQDMDHENMFWYRQDPGLGLRLIYFSYDVKMKEKGDIPEGYSVSREKKERFSLILESASTNQTSMYLCVSSDYGPGTGAYNEQFFGPGTRLTVL.

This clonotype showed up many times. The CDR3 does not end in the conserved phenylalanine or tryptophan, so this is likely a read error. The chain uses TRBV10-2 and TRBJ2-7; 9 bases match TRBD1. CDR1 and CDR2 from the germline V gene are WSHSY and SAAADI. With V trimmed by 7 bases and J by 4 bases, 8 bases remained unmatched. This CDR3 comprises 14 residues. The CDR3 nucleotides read TGCGCCAGCACCGAGACAGGGGGAGGATACGAGCAGTACCTC. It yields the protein CASTETGGGYEQYL.

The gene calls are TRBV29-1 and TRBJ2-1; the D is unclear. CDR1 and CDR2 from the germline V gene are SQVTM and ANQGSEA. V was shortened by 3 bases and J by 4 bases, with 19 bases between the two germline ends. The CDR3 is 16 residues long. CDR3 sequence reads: CSVDLLGASSYNEQFF. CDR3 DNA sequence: TGCAGCGTTGATCTTCTGGGCGCCAGTTCATACAATGAGCAGTTCTTC.

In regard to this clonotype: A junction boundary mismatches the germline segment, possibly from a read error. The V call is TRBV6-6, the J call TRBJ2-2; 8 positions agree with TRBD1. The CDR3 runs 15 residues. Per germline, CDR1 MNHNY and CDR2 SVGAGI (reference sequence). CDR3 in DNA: TGTGTCAGCACTACAGGGGGGCCGAACACCGGGGAGCTGTTTTTT. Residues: CVSTTGGPNTGELFF.

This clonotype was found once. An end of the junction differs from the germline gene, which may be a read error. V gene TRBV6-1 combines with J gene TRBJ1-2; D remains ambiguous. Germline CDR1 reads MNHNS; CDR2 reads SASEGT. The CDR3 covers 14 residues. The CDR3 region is CTSSEIRDNYSYTF. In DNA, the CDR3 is TGTACAAGCAGTGAAATTCGGGATAACTATAGCTACACCTTC.

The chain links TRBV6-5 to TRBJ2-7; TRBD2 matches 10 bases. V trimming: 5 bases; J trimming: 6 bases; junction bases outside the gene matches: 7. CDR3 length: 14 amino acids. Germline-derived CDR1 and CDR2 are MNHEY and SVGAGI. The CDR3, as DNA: TGTGCCAGCAGTCCTGAAGTAGCGGGAGGCGAGCAGTACTTC. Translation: CASSPEVAGGEQYF.

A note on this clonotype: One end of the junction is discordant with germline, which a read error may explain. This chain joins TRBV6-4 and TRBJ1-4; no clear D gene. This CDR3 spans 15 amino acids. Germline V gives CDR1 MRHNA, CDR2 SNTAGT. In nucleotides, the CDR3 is TGTGCCAGCGGCCCCGGGAGTTCAACTAATGAAAAACTTTTTTTT. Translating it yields CASGPGSSTNEKLFF.

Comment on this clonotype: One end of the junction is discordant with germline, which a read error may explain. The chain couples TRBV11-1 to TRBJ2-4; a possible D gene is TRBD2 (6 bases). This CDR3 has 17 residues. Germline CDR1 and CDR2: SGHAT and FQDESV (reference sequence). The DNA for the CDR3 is TGTGCCAGCAGCTTTCTCGGGACTCGTGGGACCAAAAACATTCTGTACTTC. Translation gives CASSFLGTRGTKNILYF.

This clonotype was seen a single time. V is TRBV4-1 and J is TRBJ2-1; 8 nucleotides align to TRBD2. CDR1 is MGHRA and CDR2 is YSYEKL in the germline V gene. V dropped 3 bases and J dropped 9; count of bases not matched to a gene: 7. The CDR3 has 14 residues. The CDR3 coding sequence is TGCGCCAGCAGCCATATCGGGGGGGAAGGTGAGCAGTTCTTC. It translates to CASSHIGGEGEQFF.